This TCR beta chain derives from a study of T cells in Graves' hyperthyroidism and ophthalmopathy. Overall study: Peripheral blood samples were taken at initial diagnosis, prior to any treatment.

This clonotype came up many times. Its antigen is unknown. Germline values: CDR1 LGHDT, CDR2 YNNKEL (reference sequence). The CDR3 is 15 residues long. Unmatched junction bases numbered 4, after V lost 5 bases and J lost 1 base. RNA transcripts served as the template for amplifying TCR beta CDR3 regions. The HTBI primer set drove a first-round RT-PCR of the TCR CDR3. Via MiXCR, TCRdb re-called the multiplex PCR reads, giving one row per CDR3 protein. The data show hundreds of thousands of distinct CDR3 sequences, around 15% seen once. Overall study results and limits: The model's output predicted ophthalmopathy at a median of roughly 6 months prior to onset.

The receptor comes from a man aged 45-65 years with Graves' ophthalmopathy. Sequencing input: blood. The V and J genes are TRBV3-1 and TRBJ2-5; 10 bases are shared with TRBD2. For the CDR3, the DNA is TGTGCCAGCAGCTGGACTAGCGGAAGCCAAGAGACCCAGTACTTC. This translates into CASSWTSGSQETQYF.